This T cell receptor (beta chain) derives from a study of cytomegalovirus exposure and HLA in healthy donors. Whole-study results and caveats: Reports described diagnosis of cytomegalovirus status by the classifier as highly specific and sensitive.

This clone occurred a few times. Its antigen is unidentified. There are 13 residues in the CDR3. The V end lost 7 bases, the J end lost 5 bases, and 14 bases lay between the germline ends. Germline CDR1 reads MNHEY; CDR2 reads SVGAGI. PCR employed 60 Vbeta and 13 Jbeta primers. The table came from immunoSEQ multiplex PCR; TCRdb's copy has only in-frame clones and leaves some out. Of approximately 100,000 clones in the sample, around two thirds were seen once. Sequenced: PBMCs. The origin of this receptor is a man aged 25-45 years in good health and CMV-seropositive. The chain recombines TRBV6-5 with TRBJ2-5; D might be TRBD2 (5 bases). The CDR3 protein is CASISAGQETQYF. CDR3 nucleotides: TGTGCCAGCATCTCGGCGGGTCAGGAGACCCAGTACTTC.